This T cell receptor (beta chain) is drawn from a study of a mutant IDH1 vaccine in newly diagnosed glioma. About the study: Treatment recipients were approximately 62% male and approximately 40% female, and their mean age was around 39 years. Receipt of radiotherapy, temozolomide, or both preceded the study, and most received both.

Time point reported: baseline, week 1 (first vaccination visit). Treatment indicated: pre-vaccination baseline after standard-of-care therapy. The data were produced by immunoSEQ multiplex PCR, yet TCRdb's version contains in-frame clones alone and is incomplete. This table holds about 30,000 clones, 82% found once. The germline V gene encodes CDR1 SGHRS and CDR2 YFSETQ. This CDR3 contains 15 residues. V was clipped by 3 bases and J by 12 bases, with 19 bases between them. The chain has TRBV5-1 and TRBJ1-6; D might be TRBD1 (5 bases). The source material was PBMCs, sampled from a glioma patient treated with radiotherapy, temozolomide or both. The receptor's source is a man aged 25-45 years with glioma. The CDR3 here is CASSSGTDGREPLHF. The DNA for the CDR3 is TGCGCCAGCAGCTCCGGGACGGATGGGAGAGAACCCCTCCACTTT.